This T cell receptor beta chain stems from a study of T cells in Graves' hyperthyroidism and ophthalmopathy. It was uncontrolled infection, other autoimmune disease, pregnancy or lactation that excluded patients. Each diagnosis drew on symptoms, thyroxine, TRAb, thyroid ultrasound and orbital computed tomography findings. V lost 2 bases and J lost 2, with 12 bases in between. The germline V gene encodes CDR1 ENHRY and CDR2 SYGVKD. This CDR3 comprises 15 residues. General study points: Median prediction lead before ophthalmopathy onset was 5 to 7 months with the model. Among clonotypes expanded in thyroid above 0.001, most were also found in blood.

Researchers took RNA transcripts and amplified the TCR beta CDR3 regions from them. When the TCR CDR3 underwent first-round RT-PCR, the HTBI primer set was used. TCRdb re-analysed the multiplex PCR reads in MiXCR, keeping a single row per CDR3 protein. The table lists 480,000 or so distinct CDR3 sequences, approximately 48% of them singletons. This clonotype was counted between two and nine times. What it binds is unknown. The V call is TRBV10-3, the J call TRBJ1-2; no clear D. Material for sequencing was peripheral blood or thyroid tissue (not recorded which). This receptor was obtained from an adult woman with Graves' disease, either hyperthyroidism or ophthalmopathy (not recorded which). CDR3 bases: TGTGCCATCAGTGAGACCACGCAGACAAACTATGGCTACACCTTC. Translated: CAISETTQTNYGYTF.